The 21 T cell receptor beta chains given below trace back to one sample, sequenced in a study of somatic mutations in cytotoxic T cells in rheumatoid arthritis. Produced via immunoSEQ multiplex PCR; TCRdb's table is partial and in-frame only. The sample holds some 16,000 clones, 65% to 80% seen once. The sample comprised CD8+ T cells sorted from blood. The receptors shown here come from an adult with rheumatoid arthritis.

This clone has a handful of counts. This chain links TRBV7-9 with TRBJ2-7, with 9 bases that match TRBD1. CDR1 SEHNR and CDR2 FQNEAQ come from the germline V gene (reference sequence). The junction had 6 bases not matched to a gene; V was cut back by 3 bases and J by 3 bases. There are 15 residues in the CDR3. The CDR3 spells CASSFSGTGLYEQYF. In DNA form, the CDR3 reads TGTGCCAGCAGCTTCTCCGGGACAGGGCTCTACGAGCAGTACTTC.

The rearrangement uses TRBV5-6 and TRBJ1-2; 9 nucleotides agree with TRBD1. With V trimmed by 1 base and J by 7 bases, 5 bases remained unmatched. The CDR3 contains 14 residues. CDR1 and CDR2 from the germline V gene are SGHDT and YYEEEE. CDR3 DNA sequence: TGTGCCAGCAGCTTGCTACAGGGGGCTGGTGGCTACACCTTC. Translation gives CASSLLQGAGGYTF.

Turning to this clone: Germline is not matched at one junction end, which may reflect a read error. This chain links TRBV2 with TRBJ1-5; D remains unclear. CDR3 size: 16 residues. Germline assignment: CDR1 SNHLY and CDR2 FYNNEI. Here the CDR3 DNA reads TGTGCCAGCAGTGAATTTTTCTGGGGATTGAATCGGCCCCAGCATTTT. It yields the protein CASSEFFWGLNRPQHF.

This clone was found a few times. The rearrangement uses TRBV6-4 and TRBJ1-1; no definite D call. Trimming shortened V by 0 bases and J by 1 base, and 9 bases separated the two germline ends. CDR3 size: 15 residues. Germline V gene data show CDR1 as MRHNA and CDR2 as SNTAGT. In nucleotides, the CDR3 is TGTGCCAGCAGTGACTCCAAGGCCAGGAACACTGAAGCTTTCTTT. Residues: CASSDSKARNTEAFF.

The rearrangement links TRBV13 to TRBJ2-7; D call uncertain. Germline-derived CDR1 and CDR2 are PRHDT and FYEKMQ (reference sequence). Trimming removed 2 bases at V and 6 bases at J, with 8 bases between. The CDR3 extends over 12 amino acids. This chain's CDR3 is CASSLPGLEQYF. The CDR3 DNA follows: TGTGCCAGCAGCTTACCAGGTCTCGAGCAGTACTTC. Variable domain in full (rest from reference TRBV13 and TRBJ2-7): AAGVIQSPRHLIKEKRETATLKCYPIPRHDTVYWYQQGPGQDPQFLISFYEKMQSDKGSIPDRFSAQQFSDYHSELNMSSLELGDSALYFCASSLPGLEQYFGPGTRLTVT.

CDR3 loop: CASSQFWNTEAFF. The DNA of the CDR3 is TGCGCCAGCAGCCAATTTTGGAACACTGAAGCTTTCTTT. The chain couples TRBV4-1 to TRBJ1-1; D is unresolved. Trimming took 2 bases from V and 1 from J, leaving 5 bases between them. The germline V gene encodes CDR1 MGHRA and CDR2 YSYEKL. This CDR3 has 13 amino acids.

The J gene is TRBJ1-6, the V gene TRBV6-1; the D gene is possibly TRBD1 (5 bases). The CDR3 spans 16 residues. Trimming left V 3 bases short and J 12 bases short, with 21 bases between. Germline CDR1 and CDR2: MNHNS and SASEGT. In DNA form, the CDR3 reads TGTGCCAGCAGTGATAGGAAGAGGGGACCTCTCGGACCCCTCCACTTT. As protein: CASSDRKRGPLGPLHF.

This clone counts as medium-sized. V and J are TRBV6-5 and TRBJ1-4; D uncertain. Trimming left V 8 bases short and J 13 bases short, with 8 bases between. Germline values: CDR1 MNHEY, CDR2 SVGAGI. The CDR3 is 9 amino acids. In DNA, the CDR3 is TGTGCCAGCCGGGTAGGACTGTTTTTT. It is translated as CASRVGLFF.

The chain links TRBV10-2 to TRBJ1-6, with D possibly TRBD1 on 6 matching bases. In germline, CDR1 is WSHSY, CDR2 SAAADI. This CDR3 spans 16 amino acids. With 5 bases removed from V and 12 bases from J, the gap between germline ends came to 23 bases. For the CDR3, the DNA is TGCGCCAGCAGTCGGGACAATGCAGTCGACCGGGAACCCCTCCACTTT. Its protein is CASSRDNAVDREPLHF.

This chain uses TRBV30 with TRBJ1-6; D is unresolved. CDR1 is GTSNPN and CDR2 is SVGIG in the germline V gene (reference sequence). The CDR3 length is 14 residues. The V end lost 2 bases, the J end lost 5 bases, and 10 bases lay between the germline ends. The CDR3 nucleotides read TGTGCCTGGAGTCTTGGCGGGGATAATTCACCCCTCCACTTT. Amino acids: CAWSLGGDNSPLHF.

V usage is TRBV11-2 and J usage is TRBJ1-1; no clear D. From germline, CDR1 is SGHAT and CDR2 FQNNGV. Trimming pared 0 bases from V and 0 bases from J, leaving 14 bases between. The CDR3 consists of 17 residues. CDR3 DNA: TGTGCCAGCAGCTTAGAGGGAGGCGAGGGAATGAACACTGAAGCTTTCTTT. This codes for CASSLEGGEGMNTEAFF.

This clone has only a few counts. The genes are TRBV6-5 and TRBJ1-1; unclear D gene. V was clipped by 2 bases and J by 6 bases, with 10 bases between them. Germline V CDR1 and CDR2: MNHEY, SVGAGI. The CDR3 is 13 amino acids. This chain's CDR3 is CASSYARGSEAFF. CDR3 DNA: TGTGCCAGCAGTTACGCGCGTGGCTCTGAAGCTTTCTTT.

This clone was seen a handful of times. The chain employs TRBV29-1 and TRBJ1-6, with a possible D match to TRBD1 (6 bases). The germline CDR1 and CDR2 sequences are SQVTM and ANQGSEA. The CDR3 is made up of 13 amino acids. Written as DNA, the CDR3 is TGCAGGCGGCCGGGGGCAAGGAATTCACCCCTCCACTTT. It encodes CRRPGARNSPLHF.

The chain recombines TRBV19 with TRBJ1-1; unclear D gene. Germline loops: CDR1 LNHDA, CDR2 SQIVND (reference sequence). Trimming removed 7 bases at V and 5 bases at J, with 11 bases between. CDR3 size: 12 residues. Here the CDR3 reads CASKDGGTEAFF. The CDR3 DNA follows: TGTGCCAGTAAGGACGGTGGGACTGAAGCTTTCTTT.

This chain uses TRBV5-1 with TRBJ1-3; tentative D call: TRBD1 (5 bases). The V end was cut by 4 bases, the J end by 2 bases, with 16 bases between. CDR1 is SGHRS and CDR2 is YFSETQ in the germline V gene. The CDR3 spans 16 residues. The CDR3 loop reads CASSKGTRTAGNTIYF. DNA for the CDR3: TGCGCCAGCAGCAAGGGGACGCGGACTGCTGGAAACACCATATATTTT.

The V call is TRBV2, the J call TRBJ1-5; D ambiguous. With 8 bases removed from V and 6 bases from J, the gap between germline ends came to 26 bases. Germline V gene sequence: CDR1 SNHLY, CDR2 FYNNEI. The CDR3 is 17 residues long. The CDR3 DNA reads TGTGCCAGCGCTACTCACCGGGTGCGAAGAGCTTTTCAGCCCCAGCATTTT. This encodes CASATHRVRRAFQPQHF.

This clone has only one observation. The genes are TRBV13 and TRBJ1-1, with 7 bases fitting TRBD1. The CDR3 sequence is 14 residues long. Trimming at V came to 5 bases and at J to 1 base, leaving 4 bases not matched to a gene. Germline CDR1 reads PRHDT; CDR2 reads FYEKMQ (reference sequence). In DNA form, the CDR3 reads TGTGCCAGCAGCGAGGGGACAGCGAACACTGAAGCTTTCTTT. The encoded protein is CASSEGTANTEAFF.

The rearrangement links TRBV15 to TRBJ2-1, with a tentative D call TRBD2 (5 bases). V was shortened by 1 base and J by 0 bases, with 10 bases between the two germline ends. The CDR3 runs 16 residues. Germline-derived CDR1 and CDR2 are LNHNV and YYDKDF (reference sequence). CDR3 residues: CATSRVVGSSYNEQFF. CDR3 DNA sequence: TGTGCCACCAGCAGAGTAGTGGGGAGCTCCTACAATGAGCAGTTCTTC.

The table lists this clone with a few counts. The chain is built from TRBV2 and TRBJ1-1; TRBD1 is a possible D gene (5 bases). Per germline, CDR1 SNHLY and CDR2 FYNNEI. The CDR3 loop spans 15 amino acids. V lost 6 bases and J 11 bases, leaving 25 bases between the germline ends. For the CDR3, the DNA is TGTGCCAGCAGAAGCAGGGTAATTCGGCCAAAGAGGGCTTTCTTT. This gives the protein CASRSRVIRPKRAFF.

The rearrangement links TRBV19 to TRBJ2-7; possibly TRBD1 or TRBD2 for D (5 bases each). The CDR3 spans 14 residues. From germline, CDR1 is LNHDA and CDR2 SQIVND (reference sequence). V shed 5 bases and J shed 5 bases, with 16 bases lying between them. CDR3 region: CASSLGERDHEQYF. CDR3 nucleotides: TGTGCCAGTAGTTTGGGTGAACGGGACCACGAGCAGTACTTC.

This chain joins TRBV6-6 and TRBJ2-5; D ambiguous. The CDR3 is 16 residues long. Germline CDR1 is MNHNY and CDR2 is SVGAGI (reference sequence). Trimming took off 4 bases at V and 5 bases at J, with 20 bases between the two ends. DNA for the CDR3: TGTGCCAGCAGTTCGCAACAAAGTTCGCTCTTCGAGACCCAGTACTTC. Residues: CASSSQQSSLFETQYF.